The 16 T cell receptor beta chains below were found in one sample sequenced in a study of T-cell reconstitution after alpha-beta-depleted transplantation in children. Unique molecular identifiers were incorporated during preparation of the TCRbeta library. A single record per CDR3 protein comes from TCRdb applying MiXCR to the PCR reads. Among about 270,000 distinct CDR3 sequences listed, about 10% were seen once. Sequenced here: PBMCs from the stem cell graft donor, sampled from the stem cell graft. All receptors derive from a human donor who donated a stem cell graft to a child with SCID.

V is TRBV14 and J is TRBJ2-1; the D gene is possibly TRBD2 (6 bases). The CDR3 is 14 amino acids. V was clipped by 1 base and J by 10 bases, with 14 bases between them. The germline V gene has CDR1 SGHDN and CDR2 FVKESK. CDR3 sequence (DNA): TGTGCCAGCAGCCAAGTTCCGGGGGTGTGGGAGCAGTTCTTC. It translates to CASSQVPGVWEQFF.

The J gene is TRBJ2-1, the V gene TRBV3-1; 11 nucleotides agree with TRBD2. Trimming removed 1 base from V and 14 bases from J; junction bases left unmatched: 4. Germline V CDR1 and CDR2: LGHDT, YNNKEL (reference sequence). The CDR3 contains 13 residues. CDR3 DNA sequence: TGTGCCAGCAGCCAAGCGGGACTAGCGGTAGAGTTCTTC. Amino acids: CASSQAGLAVEFF.

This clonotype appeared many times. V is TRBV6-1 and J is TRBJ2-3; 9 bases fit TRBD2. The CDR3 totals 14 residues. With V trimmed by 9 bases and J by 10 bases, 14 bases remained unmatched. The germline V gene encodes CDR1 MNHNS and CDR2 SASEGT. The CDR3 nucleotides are TGTGCCAGTGGCCCTAGCGGGGCCCTTGGAGCGCAGTATTTT. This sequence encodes CASGPSGALGAQYF.

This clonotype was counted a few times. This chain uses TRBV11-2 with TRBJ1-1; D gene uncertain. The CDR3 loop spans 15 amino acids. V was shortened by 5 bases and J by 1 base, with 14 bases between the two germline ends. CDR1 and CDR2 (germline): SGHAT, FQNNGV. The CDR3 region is CASSQAAEGNTEAFF. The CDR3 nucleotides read TGTGCCAGCAGCCAAGCCGCTGAGGGGAACACTGAAGCTTTCTTT.

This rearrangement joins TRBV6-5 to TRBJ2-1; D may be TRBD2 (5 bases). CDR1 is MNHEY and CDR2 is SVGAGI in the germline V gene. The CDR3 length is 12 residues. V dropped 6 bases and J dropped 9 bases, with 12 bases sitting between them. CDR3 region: CASRRARGEQFF. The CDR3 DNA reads TGTGCCAGCAGGCGGGCCCGGGGTGAGCAGTTCTTC.

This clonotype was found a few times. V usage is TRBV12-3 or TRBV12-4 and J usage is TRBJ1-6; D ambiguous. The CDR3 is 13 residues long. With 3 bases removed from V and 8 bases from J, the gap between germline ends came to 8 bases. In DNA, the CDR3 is TGTGCCAGCAGTTTTGGTCGGGATTCACCCCTCCACTTT. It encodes CASSFGRDSPLHF.

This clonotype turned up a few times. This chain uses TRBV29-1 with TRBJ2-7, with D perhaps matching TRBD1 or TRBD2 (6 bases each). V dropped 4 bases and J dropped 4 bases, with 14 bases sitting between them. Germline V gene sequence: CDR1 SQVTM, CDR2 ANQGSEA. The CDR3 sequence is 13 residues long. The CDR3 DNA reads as TGCAGCGTTGCGGACCGGGGGCGGTACGAGCAGTACTTC. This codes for CSVADRGRYEQYF.

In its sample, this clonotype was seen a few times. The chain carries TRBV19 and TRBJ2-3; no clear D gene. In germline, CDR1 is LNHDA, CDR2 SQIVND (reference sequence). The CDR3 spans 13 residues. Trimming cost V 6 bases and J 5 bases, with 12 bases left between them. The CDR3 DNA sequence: TGTGCCAGTAGCATCCTTGCGGAAGATACGCAGTATTTT. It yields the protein CASSILAEDTQYF.

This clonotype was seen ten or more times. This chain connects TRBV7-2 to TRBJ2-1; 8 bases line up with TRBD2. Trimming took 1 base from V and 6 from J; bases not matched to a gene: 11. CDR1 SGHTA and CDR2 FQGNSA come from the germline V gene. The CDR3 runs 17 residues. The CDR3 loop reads CASSLGFSGGPGNEQFF. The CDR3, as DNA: TGTGCCAGCAGCTTAGGCTTCTCGGGGGGGCCAGGCAATGAGCAGTTCTTC.

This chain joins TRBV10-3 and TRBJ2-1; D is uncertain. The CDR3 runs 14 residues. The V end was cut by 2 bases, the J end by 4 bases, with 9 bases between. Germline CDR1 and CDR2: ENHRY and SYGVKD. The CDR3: CAISEEIVYNEQFF. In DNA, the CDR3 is TGTGCCATCAGTGAGGAGATAGTTTACAATGAGCAGTTCTTC.

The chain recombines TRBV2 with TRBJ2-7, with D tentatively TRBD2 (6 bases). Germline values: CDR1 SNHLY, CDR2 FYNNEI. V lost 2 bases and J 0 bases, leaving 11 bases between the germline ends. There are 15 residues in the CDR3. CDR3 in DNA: TGTGCCAGCAGTGAACGCAGCGGGCGCTCCTACGAGCAGTACTTC. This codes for CASSERSGRSYEQYF.

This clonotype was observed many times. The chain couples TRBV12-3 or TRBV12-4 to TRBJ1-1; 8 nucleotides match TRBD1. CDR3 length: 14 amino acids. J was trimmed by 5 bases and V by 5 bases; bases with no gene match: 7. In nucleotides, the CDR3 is TGTGCCAGCAGTCCAGGGGGCGCTCGGACTGAAGCTTTCTTT. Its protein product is CASSPGGARTEAFF.

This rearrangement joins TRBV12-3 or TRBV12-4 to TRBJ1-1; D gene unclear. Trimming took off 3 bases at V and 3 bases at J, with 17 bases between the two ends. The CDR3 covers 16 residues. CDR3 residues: CASSLELPNGYTEAFF. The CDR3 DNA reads TGTGCCAGCAGTTTGGAACTTCCAAATGGGTACACTGAAGCTTTCTTT.

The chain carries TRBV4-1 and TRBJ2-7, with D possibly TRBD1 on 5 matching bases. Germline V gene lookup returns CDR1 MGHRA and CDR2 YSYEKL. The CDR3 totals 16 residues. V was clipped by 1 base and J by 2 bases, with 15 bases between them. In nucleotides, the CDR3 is TGCGCCAGCAGCCAAGTGCGTGCGGACACAACCTACGAGCAGTACTTC. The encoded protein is CASSQVRADTTYEQYF.

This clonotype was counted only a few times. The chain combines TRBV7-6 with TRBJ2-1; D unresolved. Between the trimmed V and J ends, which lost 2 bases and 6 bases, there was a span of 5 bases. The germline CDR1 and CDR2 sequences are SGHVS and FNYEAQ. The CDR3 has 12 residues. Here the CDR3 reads CASSLNPNEQFF. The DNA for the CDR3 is TGTGCCAGCAGCTTAAACCCCAATGAGCAGTTCTTC.

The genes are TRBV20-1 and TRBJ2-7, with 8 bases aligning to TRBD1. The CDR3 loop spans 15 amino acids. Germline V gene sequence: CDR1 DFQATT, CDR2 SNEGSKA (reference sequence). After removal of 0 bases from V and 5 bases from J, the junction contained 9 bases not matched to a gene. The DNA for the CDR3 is TGCAGTGCTAGAGATCGACAGGGGATGGTACACGAGCAGTACTTC. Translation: CSARDRQGMVHEQYF.